The sequence of this T cell receptor beta chain was determined in a study of T cell responses to AZD1222 COVID-19 vaccine. Broader study findings: Clonal diversity was possibly underestimated, and white British individuals and females predominated among donors. Among vaccine-associated CD4 TCRs, coverage spanned spike, with dominance at 160-218 and 743-854. Reportedly, close to half of spike-specific TCRs are directed against unmutated variant regions.

The table came from immunoSEQ multiplex PCR; TCRdb's copy has only in-frame clones and leaves some out. Among fewer than 85,000 clones listed, 88% were seen once. On this clone: The target antigen is unknown.

The CDR3 has 14 residues. Germline loops: CDR1 SGHDT, CDR2 YYEEEE. The V end was cut by 4 bases, the J end by 0 bases, with 7 bases between. V and J are TRBV5-6 and TRBJ1-4; no clear D gene. This specimen consisted of peripheral blood, obtained 28 days after the second dose of the MenACWY control vaccine. This TCR was recovered from an adult who received the MenACWY meningococcal vaccine as a control. CDR3 nucleotide sequence: TGTGCCAGCAGCCTAGTTGCAACTAATGAAAAACTGTTTTTT. This codes for CASSLVATNEKLFF.